This TCR beta chain emerged from a study of patients and donors after allogeneic stem cell transplantation. TCRdb reprocessed the RT-PCR reads via MiXCR and lists one record per CDR3 protein. The sample contains just over 55,000 distinct CDR3 sequences, 10% to 15% of which appear only once. V gave up 4 bases and J gave up 3 bases, with 7 bases separating them. Per the germline V gene, CDR1 is SNHLY and CDR2 is FYNNEI. This CDR3 contains 13 residues. Material for sequencing was blood, either unsorted or a sorted T cell fraction (not recorded which). The sequence derives from a human donor who was either an allogeneic HSCT recipient or a stem cell or donor lymphocyte infusion donor (not recorded which). It is not recorded whose cells these are; they may come from a transplant donor. This chain links TRBV2 with TRBJ2-1; no firm D call. The CDR3 loop reads CASSVGHYNEQFF. CDR3 coding DNA: TGTGCCAGCAGTGTTGGCCACTACAATGAGCAGTTCTTC.